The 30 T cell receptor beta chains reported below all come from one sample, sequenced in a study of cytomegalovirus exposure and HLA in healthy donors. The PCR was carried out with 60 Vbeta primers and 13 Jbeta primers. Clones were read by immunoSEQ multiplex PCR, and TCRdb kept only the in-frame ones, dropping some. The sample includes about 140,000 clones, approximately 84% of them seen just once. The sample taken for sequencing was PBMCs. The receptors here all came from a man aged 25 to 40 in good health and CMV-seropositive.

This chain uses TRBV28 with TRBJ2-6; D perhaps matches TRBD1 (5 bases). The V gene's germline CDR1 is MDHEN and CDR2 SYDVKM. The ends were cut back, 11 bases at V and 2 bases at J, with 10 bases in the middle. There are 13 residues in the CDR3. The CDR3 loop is CAGAPPGANVLTF. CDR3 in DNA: TGTGCCGGGGCCCCGCCTGGGGCCAACGTCCTGACTTTC.

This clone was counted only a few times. The CDR3 DNA reads TGCGCCAGCAGTCCCCTCGGGGGTGAAAAACTGTTTTTT. Translating gives CASSPLGGEKLFF. The chain couples TRBV10-2 to TRBJ1-4, with D possibly being TRBD1 (5 bases). Trimming pared 5 bases from V and 7 bases from J, leaving 11 bases between. Germline V gene lookup returns CDR1 WSHSY and CDR2 SAAADI. This CDR3 is 13 amino acids long.

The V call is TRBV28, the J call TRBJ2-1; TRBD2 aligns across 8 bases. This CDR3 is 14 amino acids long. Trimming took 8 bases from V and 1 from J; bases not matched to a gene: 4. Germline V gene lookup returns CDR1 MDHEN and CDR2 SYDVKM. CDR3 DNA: TGTGCCAGCGGAACTAGCGGTTCCTACAATGAGCAGTTCTTC. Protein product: CASGTSGSYNEQFF.

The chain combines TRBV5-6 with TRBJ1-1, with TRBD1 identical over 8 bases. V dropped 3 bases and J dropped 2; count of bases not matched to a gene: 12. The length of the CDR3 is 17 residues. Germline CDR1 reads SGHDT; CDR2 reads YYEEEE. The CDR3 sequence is CASSWWTGNVFNTEAFF. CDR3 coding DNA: TGTGCCAGCAGCTGGTGGACAGGGAACGTTTTTAACACTGAAGCTTTCTTT.

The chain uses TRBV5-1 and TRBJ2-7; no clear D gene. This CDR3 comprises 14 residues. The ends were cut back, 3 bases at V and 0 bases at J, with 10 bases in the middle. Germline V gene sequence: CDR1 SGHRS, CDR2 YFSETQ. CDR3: CASSSTTISYEQYF. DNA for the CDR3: TGCGCCAGCAGCTCCACGACAATCTCCTACGAGCAGTACTTC.

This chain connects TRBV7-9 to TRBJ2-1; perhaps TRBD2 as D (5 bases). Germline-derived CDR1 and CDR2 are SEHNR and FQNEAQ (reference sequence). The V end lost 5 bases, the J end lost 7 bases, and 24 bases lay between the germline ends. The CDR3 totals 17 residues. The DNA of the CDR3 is TGTGCCAGCAGCGTCCCGGGAAACCCTACGAGTGGGAATGAGCAGTTCTTC. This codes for CASSVPGNPTSGNEQFF.

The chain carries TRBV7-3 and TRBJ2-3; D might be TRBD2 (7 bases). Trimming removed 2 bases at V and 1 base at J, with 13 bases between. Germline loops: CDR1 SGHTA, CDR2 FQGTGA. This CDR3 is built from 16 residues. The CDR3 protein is CASSLEGRGRTDTQYF. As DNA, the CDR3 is TGTGCCAGCAGCTTAGAGGGGCGGGGGCGCACAGATACGCAGTATTTT. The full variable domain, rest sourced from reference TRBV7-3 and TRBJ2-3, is GAGVSQTPSNKVTEKGKYVELRCDPISGHTALYWYRQSLGQGPEFLIYFQGTGAADDSGLPNDRFFAVRPEGSVSTLKIQRTERGDSAVYLCASSLEGRGRTDTQYFGPGTRLTVL.

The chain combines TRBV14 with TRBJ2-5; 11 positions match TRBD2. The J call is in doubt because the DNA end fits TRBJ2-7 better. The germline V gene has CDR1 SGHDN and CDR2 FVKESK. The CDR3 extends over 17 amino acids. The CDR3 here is CASSQVVLAGVPYEQYF. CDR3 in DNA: TGTGCCAGCAGCCAAGTTGTACTAGCGGGAGTACCCTACGAGCAGTACTTC.

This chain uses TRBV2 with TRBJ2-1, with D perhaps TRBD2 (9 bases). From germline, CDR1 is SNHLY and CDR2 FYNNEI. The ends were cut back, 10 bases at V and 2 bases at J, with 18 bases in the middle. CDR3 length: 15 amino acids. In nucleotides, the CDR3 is TGTGCCATCGGGACTAGCAGGGGGCCCTACAATGAGCAGTTCTTC. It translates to CAIGTSRGPYNEQFF.

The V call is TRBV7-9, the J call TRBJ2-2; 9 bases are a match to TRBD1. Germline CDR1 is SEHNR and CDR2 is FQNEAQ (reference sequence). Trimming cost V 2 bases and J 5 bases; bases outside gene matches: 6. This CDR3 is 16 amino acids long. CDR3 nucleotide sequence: TGTGCCAGCAGCTTAAAGGGGACAGGGTCGACCGGGGAGCTGTTTTTT. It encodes CASSLKGTGSTGELFF.

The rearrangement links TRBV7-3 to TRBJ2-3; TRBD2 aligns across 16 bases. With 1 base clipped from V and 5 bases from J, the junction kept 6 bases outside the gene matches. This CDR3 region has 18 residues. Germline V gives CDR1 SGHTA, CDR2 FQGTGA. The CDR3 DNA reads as TGTGCCAGCAGCTTAAGTGGGACTAGCGGGGGGGCGGGAGATACGCAGTATTTT. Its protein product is CASSLSGTSGGAGDTQYF.

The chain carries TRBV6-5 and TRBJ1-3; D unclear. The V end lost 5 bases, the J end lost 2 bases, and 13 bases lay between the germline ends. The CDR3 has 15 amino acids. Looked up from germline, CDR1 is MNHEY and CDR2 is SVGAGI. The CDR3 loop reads CASSPIYQTGNTIYF. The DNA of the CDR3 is TGTGCCAGCAGTCCCATTTACCAGACTGGAAACACCATATATTTT.

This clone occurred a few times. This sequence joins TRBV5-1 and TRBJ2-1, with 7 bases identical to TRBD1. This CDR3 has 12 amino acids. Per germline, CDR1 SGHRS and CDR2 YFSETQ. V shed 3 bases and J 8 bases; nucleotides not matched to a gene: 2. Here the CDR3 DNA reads TGCGCCAGCAGCTCCACAGGGGATGAGCAGTTCTTC. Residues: CASSSTGDEQFF. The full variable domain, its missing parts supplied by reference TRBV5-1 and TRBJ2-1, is KAGVTQTPRYLIKTRGQQVTLSCSPISGHRSVSWYQQTPGQGLQFLFEYFSETQRNKGNFPGRFSGRQFSNSRSEMNVSTLELGDSALYLCASSSTGDEQFFGPGTRLTVL.

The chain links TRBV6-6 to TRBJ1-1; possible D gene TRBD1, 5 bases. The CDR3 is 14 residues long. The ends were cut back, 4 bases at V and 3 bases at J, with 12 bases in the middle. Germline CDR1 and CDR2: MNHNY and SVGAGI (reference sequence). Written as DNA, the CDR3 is TGTGCCAGCAGTTGGGCAGGGAGGGACACTGAAGCTTTCTTT. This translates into CASSWAGRDTEAFF.

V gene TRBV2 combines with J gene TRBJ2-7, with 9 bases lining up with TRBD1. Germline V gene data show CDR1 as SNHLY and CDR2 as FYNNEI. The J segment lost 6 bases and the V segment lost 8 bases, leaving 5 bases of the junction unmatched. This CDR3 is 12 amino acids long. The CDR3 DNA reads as TGTGCCAGCGGACAGGGGATTTCCGAGCAGTACTTC. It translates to CASGQGISEQYF.

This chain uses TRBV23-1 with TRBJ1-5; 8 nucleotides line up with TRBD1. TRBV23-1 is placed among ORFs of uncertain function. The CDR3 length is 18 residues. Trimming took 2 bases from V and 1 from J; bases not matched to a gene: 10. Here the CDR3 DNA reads TGCGCCAGCAGTCAACCGTTACCAGGGGGCGGGAGCAATCAGCCCCAGCATTTT. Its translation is CASSQPLPGGGSNQPQHF.

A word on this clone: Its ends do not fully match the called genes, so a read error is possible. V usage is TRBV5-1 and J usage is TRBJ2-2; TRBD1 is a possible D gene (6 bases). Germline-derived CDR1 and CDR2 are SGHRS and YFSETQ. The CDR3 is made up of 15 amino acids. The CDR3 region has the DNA TGCGCCAGCAGATTGGACAGCTCGAACACCGGGGAGCTGTTTTTT. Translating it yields CASRLDSSNTGELFF.

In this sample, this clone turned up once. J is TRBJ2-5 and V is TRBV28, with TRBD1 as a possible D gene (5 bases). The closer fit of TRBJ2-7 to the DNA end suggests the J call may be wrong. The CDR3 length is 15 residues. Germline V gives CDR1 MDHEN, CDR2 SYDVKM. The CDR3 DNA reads TGTGCCAGCCGGACCCAGGGTAGGGCTTCCTACGAGCAGTACTTC. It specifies CASRTQGRASYEQYF.

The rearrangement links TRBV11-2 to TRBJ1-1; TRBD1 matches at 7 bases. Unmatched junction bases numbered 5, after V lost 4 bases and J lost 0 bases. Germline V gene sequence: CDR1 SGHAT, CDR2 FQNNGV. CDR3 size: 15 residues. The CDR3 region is CASSSLTGMNTEAFF. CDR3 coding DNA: TGTGCCAGCAGCTCCCTGACAGGGATGAACACTGAAGCTTTCTTT.

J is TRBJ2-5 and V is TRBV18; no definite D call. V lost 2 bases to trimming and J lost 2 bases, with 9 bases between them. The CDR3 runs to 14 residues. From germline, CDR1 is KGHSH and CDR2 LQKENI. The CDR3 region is CASSPGRKQETQYF. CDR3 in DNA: TGTGCCAGCTCACCAGGCCGAAAACAAGAGACCCAGTACTTC.

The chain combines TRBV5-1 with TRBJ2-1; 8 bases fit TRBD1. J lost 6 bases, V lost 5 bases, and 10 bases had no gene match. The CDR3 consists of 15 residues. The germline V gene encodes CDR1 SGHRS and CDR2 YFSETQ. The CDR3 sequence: CASRVGTGMVNEQFF. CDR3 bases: TGCGCCAGCAGGGTCGGGACAGGTATGGTCAATGAGCAGTTCTTC. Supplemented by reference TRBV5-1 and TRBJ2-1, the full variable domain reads KAGVTQTPRYLIKTRGQQVTLSCSPISGHRSVSWYQQTPGQGLQFLFEYFSETQRNKGNFPGRFSGRQFSNSRSEMNVSTLELGDSALYLCASRVGTGMVNEQFFGPGTRLTVL.

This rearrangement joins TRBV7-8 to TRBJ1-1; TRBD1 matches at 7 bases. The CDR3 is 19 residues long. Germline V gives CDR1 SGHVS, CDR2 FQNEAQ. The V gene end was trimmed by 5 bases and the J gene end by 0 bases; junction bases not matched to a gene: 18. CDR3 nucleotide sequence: TGTGCCAGCAGCCCCCGTGGGTTGAGGGGGCTCTTTATGAACACTGAAGCTTTCTTT. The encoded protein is CASSPRGLRGLFMNTEAFF.

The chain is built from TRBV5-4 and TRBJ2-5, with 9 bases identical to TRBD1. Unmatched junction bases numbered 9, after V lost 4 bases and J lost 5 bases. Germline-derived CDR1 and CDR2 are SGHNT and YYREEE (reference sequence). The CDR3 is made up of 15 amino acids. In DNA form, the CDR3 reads TGTGCCAGCAGCCCAGCCGGACAGGGGCGTGAGACCCAGTACTTC. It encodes CASSPAGQGRETQYF.

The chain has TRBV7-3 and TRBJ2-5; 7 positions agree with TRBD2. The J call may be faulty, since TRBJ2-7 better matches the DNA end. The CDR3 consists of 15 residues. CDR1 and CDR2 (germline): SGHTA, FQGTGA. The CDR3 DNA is TGTGCCAGCAGCTTAGATCCAGCGGGGACCTACGAGCAGTACTTC. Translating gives CASSLDPAGTYEQYF.

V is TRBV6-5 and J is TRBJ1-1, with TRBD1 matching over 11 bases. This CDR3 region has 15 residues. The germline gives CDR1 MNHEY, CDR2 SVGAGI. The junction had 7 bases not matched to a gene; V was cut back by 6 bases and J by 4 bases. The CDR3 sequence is CASRSTGTGGTEAFF. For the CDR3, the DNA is TGTGCCAGCAGGTCGACCGGGACAGGGGGCACTGAAGCTTTCTTT.

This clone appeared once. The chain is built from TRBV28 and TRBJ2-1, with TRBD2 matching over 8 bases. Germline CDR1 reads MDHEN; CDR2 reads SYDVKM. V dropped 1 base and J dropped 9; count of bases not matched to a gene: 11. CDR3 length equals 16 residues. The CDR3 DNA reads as TGTGCCAGCAGTTTATTAGGGCGGGAGGAACACGGTGAGCAGTTCTTC. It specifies CASSLLGREEHGEQFF.

The CDR3 DNA is TGTGCCAGCAGCTTAATTCCTAGCGAGGTTTACAATGAGCAGTTCTTC. This encodes CASSLIPSEVYNEQFF. The chain recombines TRBV7-3 with TRBJ2-1; TRBD2 is a possible D gene (6 bases). The CDR3 has 16 amino acids. The V gene lost 1 base and the J gene lost 4 bases, with 14 bases spanning the gap. CDR1 is SGHTA, CDR2 FQGTGA, per germline.

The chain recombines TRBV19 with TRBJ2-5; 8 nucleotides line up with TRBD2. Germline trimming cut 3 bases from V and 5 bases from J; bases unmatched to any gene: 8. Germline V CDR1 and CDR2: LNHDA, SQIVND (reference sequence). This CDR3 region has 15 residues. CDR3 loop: CASSMVEAGDETQYF. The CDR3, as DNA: TGTGCCAGTAGTATGGTCGAAGCGGGAGACGAGACCCAGTACTTC.

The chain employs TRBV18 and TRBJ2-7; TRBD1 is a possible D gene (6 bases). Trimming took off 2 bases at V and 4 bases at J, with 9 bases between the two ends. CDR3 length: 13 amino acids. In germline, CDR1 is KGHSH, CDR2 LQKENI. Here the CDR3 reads CASSPGGSYEQYF. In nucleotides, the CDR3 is TGTGCCAGCTCACCAGGGGGCAGTTACGAGCAGTACTTC.

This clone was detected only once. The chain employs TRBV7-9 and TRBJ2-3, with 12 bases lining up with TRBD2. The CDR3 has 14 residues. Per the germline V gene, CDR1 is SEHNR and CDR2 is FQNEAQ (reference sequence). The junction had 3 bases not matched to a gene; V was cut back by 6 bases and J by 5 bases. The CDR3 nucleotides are TGTGCCAGCAGTTCTAGCGGGAGGGGAGATACGCAGTATTTT. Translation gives CASSSSGRGDTQYF.